Following are 17 T cell receptor beta chains from one sample sequenced in a study of T cells in Graves' hyperthyroidism and ophthalmopathy. RNA transcripts gave rise to amplified TCR beta CDR3 regions. A first-round RT-PCR of the TCR CDR3 used the HTBI primer set. TCRdb re-called the multiplex PCR reads with MiXCR, one entry per CDR3 protein. The sample holds around 490,000 distinct CDR3 sequences, 20% seen once. Sequenced input: blood. The receptors derive from a man aged 40-49 years with Graves' ophthalmopathy.

The CDR3 protein is CASSGKTEAFF. The CDR3 nucleotides are TGTGCCAGCAGTGGCAAGACTGAAGCTTTCTTT. This chain connects TRBV2 to TRBJ1-1; D is ambiguous. CDR3 length: 11 residues. The germline CDR1 and CDR2 sequences are SNHLY and FYNNEI. V was cut by 4 bases and J by 5 bases, with 5 bases left in between. Based on the CDR3 plus reference TRBV2 and TRBJ1-1, the full variable domain is EPEVTQTPSHQVTQMGQEVILRCVPISNHLYFYWYRQILGQKVEFLVSFYNNEISEKSEIFDDQFSVERPDGSNFTLKIRSTKLEDSAMYFCASSGKTEAFFGQGTRLTVV.

The chain uses TRBV13 and TRBJ1-1; 8 bases match TRBD1. Trimming removed 6 bases from V and 3 bases from J; junction bases left unmatched: 15. CDR1 and CDR2 from the germline V gene are PRHDT and FYEKMQ (reference sequence). The CDR3 contains 17 residues. The DNA of the CDR3 is TGTGCCAGCAGAACTACTACCGGACAGGGAGGGTACACTGAAGCTTTCTTT. Translating gives CASRTTTGQGGYTEAFF.

The J gene is TRBJ2-2, the V gene TRBV7-9, with 8 bases matching TRBD1. The CDR3 is 23 amino acids. The germline CDR1 and CDR2 sequences are SEHNR and FQNEAQ (reference sequence). V shed 6 bases and J 2 bases; nucleotides not matched to a gene: 29. The CDR3 loop is CASSTNRDRLTRGLPPNTGELFF. The CDR3 coding sequence is TGTGCCAGCAGTACTAACCGGGACAGGCTAACGAGGGGACTCCCCCCTAACACCGGGGAGCTGTTTTTT.

CDR3 sequence reads: CASSAQGLAKNIQYF. CDR3 DNA sequence: TGTGCCAGCAGTGCGCAGGGGCTAGCCAAAAACATTCAGTACTTC. The chain combines TRBV2 with TRBJ2-4, with TRBD1 as a possible D gene (6 bases). Germline-derived CDR1 and CDR2 are SNHLY and FYNNEI. The V end lost 4 bases, the J end lost 0 bases, and 10 bases lay between the germline ends. This CDR3 is built from 15 residues. Based on the CDR3 plus reference TRBV2 and TRBJ2-4, the full variable domain is EPEVTQTPSHQVTQMGQEVILRCVPISNHLYFYWYRQILGQKVEFLVSFYNNEISEKSEIFDDQFSVERPDGSNFTLKIRSTKLEDSAMYFCASSAQGLAKNIQYFGAGTRLSVL.

At least ten counts were recorded for this clonotype. The genes are TRBV7-8 and TRBJ1-2; D is possibly TRBD1 (5 bases). The CDR3 sequence is 15 residues long. V was shortened by 5 bases and J by 0 bases, with 13 bases between the two germline ends. Germline V gives CDR1 SGHVS, CDR2 FQNEAQ. The chain's CDR3 is CASSLGAGSNYGYTF. The DNA for the CDR3 is TGTGCCAGCAGCCTAGGGGCAGGTTCTAACTATGGCTACACCTTC.

The chain recombines TRBV6-1 with TRBJ2-7, with D perhaps matching TRBD1 (6 bases). Germline-derived CDR1 and CDR2 are MNHNS and SASEGT. The CDR3 totals 14 residues. V was shortened by 6 bases and J by 2 bases, with 14 bases between the two germline ends. CDR3 region: CASSDRDIPYEQYF. DNA of the CDR3: TGTGCCAGCAGCGACCGGGACATCCCCTACGAGCAGTACTTC.

This chain connects TRBV6-1 to TRBJ2-2; weak D call: TRBD1 (8 bases). Trimming cost V 8 bases and J 4 bases, with 20 bases left between them. This CDR3 contains 16 residues. CDR1 MNHNS and CDR2 SASEGT come from the germline V gene. This chain's CDR3 is CASQSSYRGGTGELFF. CDR3 coding DNA: TGTGCCAGCCAAAGTTCCTACAGGGGGGGCACCGGGGAGCTGTTTTTT.

This chain uses TRBV6-5 with TRBJ2-1, with D unclear. Germline V lookup: CDR1 MNHEY, CDR2 SVGAGI. V was pared by 6 bases and J by 4 bases, with 10 bases between. This CDR3 is built from 13 residues. This chain's CDR3 is CASSSDAYNEQFF. The CDR3 region has the DNA TGTGCCAGCAGCTCCGACGCTTACAATGAGCAGTTCTTC.

This clonotype was counted ten times or more. This CDR3 reads CASSSYGLAGNTGELFF. The CDR3 nucleotides read TGTGCCAGCAGCTCTTATGGACTAGCGGGGAACACCGGGGAGCTGTTTTTT. This chain joins TRBV3-1 and TRBJ2-2, with 11 bases fitting TRBD2. Germline values: CDR1 LGHDT, CDR2 YNNKEL (reference sequence). This CDR3 region has 17 residues. V gave up 5 bases and J gave up 1 base; unmatched junction bases: 6.

Turning to this clonotype: One junction end does not reproduce the germline sequence, and a read error may be involved. The chain combines TRBV28 with TRBJ2-1; D is unresolved. The CDR3 consists of 11 residues. Germline V gene sequence: CDR1 MDHEN, CDR2 SYDVKM. CDR3 protein: CVSSLRDEQFF. In nucleotides, the CDR3 is TGTGTCAGCAGTTTAAGGGATGAGCAGTTCTTC. Supplemented by reference TRBV28 and TRBJ2-1, the full variable domain reads DVKVTQSSRYLVKRTGEKVFLECVQDMDHENMFWYRQDPGLGLRLIYFSYDVKMKEKGDIPEGYSVSREKKERFSLILESASTNQTSMYLCVSSLRDEQFFGPGTRLTVL.

The rearrangement links TRBV7-9 to TRBJ2-6, with TRBD1 as a possible D gene (6 bases). The ends were cut back, 5 bases at V and 0 bases at J, with 14 bases in the middle. Germline assignment: CDR1 SEHNR and CDR2 FQNEAQ (reference sequence). CDR3 length: 17 residues. The CDR3 DNA reads TGTGCCAGCAGCGACCGGGACACCAGCTCTGGGGCCAACGTCCTGACTTTC. Its translation: CASSDRDTSSGANVLTF.

There are many counts of this clonotype. CDR3 amino acids: CASSPAGSIGNEQFF. The CDR3 nucleotides read TGTGCCAGCAGCCCCGCGGGGTCCATAGGTAATGAGCAGTTCTTC. The gene calls are TRBV7-3 and TRBJ2-1, with a possible D match to TRBD2 (6 bases). The CDR3 sequence is 15 residues long. Germline V gene lookup returns CDR1 SGHTA and CDR2 FQGTGA. Trimming removed 5 bases at V and 7 bases at J, with 18 bases between.

This sequence joins TRBV27 and TRBJ2-1; the D call may be TRBD1 or TRBD2 (6 bases each). V lost 3 bases to trimming and J lost 4 bases, with 10 bases between them. Germline V gene data show CDR1 as MNHEY and CDR2 as SMNVEV (reference sequence). This CDR3 spans 14 amino acids. CDR3 region: CASSFGGGYNEQFF. CDR3 DNA: TGTGCCAGCAGTTTTGGAGGGGGTTACAATGAGCAGTTCTTC.

This clonotype was seen a few times. The V and J genes are TRBV20-1 and TRBJ1-3, with D hard to call. In germline, CDR1 is DFQATT, CDR2 SNEGSKA (reference sequence). V lost 7 bases, J lost 0 bases, and 4 bases lay in between. The CDR3 consists of 11 residues. CDR3 amino acids: CSVSSGNTIYF. CDR3 in DNA: TGCAGTGTTAGCTCTGGAAACACCATATATTTT.

This clonotype has ten or more counts. The chain uses TRBV2 and TRBJ1-1, with D perhaps matching TRBD1 (5 bases). CDR3 length: 13 amino acids. V was shortened by 10 bases and J by 1 base, with 13 bases between the two germline ends. Germline V gene sequence: CDR1 SNHLY, CDR2 FYNNEI. For the CDR3, the DNA is TGTGCCACCGTCGGGACCGGGAACACTGAAGCTTTCTTT. Its protein is CATVGTGNTEAFF.

This clonotype was observed a handful of times. This rearrangement joins TRBV6-2 or TRBV6-3 to TRBJ1-5, with 7 bases matching TRBD1. Germline loops: CDR1 MNHEY, CDR2 SVGEGT. CDR3 size: 15 residues. The V gene end was trimmed by 7 bases and the J gene end by 1 base; junction bases not matched to a gene: 7. The CDR3 DNA follows: TGTGCCAGCACGAGACAGGGCCTCAGCAATCAGCCCCAGCATTTT. Amino acid sequence: CASTRQGLSNQPQHF.

At least ten counts were recorded for this clonotype. The chain couples TRBV13 to TRBJ1-1; tentative D call: TRBD1 (6 bases). This CDR3 spans 15 amino acids. Germline V CDR1 and CDR2: PRHDT, FYEKMQ (reference sequence). V gave up 2 bases and J gave up 1 base, with 11 bases separating them. This CDR3 reads CASSLRGVGNTEAFF. CDR3 nucleotide sequence: TGTGCCAGCAGCTTAAGGGGGGTAGGGAACACTGAAGCTTTCTTT.